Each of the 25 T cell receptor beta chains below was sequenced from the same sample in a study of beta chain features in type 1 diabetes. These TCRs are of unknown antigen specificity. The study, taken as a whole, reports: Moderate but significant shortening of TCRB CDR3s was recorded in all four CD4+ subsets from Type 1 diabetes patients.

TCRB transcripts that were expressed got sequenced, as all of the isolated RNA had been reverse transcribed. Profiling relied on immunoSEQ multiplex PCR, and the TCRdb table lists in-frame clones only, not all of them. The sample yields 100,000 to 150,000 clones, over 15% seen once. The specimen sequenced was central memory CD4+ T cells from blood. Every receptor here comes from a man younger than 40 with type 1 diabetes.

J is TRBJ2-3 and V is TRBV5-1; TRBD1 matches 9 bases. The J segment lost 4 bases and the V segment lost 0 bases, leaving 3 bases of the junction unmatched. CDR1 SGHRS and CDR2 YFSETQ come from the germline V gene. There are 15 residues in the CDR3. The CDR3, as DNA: TGCGCCAGCAGCTTGGGGACAGGGGCGGCAGATACGCAGTATTTT. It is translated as CASSLGTGAADTQYF.

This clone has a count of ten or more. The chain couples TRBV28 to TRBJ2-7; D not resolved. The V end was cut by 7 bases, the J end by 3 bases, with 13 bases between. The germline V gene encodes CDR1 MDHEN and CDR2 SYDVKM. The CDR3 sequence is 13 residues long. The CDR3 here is CASNTRQSYEQYF. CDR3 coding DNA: TGTGCCAGCAATACGCGGCAGAGCTACGAGCAGTACTTC.

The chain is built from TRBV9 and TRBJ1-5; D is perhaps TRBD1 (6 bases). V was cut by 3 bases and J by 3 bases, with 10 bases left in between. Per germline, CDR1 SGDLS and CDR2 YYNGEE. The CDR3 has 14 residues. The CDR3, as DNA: TGTGCCAGCAGCGCGGACAGCATCAATCAGCCCCAGCATTTT. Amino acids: CASSADSINQPQHF.

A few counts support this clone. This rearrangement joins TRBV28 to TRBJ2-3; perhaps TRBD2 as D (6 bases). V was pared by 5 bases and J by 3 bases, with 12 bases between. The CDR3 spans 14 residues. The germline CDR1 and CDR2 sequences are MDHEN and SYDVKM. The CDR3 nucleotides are TGTGCCAGCAGTCCCCATGGGGGGACAGATACGCAGTATTTT. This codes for CASSPHGGTDTQYF.

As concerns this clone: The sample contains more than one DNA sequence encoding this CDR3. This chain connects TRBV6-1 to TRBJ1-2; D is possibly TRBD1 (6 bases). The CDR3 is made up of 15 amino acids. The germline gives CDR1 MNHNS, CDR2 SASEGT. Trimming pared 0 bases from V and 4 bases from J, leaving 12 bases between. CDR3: CASSEALQGTYGYTF. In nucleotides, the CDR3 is TGTGCCAGCAGTGAAGCTCTTCAGGGGACCTATGGCTACACCTTC.

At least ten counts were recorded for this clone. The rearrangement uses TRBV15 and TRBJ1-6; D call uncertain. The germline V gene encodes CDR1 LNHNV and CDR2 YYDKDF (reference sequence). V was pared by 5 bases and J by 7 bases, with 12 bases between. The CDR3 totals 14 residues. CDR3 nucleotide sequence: TGTGCCACCAGCCCGTTTAGCCTGAATTCACCCCTCCACTTT. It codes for CATSPFSLNSPLHF.

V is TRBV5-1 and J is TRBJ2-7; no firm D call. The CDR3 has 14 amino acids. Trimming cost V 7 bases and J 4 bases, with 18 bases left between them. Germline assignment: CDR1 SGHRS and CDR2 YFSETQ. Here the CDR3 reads CASFSRTAPYEQYF. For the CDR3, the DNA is TGCGCCAGCTTTTCACGTACAGCACCGTACGAGCAGTACTTC.

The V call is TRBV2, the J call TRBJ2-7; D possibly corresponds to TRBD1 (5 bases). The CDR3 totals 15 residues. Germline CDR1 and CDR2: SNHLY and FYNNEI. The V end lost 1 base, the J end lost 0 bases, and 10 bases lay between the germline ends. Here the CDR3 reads CASSEGGLSSYEQYF. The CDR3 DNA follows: TGTGCCAGCAGTGAAGGGGGCCTTAGCTCCTACGAGCAGTACTTC.

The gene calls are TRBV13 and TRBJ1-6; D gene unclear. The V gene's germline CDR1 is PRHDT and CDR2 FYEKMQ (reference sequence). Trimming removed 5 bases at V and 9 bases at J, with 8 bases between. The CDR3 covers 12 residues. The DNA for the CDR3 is TGTGCCAGCAGCCCTACCGGTTCACCCCTCCACTTT. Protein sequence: CASSPTGSPLHF. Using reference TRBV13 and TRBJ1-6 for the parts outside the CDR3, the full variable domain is AAGVIQSPRHLIKEKRETATLKCYPIPRHDTVYWYQQGPGQDPQFLISFYEKMQSDKGSIPDRFSAQQFSDYHSELNMSSLELGDSALYFCASSPTGSPLHFGNGTRLTVT.

The CDR3 DNA is TGTGCCAGCAGTAGGGGGCCGCGGTATAATTCACCCCTCCACTTT. Translated: CASSRGPRYNSPLHF. The chain couples TRBV2 to TRBJ1-6; 7 bases align to TRBD1. This CDR3 is built from 15 residues. CDR1 and CDR2 from the germline V gene are SNHLY and FYNNEI. The ends lost 5 bases at V and 4 bases at J; junction bases unmatched: 5. Full variable domain (rest looked up from reference TRBV2 and TRBJ1-6): EPEVTQTPSHQVTQMGQEVILRCVPISNHLYFYWYRQILGQKVEFLVSFYNNEISEKSEIFDDQFSVERPDGSNFTLKIRSTKLEDSAMYFCASSRGPRYNSPLHFGNGTRLTVT.

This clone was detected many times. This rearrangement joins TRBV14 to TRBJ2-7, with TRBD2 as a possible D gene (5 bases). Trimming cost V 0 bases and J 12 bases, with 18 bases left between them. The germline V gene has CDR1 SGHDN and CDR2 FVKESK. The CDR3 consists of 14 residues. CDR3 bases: TGTGCCAGCAGCCAAGATGCCCAAGGGAGCGGACGGTACTTC. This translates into CASSQDAQGSGRYF.

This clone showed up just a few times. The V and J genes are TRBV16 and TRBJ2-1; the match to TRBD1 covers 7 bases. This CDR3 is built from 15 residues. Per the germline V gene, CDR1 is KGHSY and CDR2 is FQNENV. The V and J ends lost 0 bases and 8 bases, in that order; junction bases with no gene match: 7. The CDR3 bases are TGTGCCAGCAGCCAATCAAGGGGGCGAGATCATGAGCAGTTCTTC. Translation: CASSQSRGRDHEQFF.

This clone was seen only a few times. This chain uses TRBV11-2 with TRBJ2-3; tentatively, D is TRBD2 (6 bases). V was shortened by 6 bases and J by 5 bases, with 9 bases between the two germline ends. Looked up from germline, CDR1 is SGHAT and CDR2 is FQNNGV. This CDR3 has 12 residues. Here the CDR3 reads CASSQEGDTQYF. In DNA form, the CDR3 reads TGTGCCAGCAGTCAGGAGGGAGATACGCAGTATTTT.

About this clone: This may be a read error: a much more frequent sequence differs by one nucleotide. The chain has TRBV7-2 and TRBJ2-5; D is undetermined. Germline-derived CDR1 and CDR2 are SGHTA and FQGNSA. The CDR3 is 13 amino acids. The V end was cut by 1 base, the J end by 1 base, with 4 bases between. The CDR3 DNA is TGTGCCAGCAGCTTAGTTGGCCAAGAGACCCAGTACTTC. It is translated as CASSLVGQETQYF.

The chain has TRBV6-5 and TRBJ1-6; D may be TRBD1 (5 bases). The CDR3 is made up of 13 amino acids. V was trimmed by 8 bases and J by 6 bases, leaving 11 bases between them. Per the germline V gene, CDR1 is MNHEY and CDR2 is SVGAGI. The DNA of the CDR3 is TGTGCCAGCCGGTGGCAGGGTAATTCACCCCTCCACTTT. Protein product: CASRWQGNSPLHF.

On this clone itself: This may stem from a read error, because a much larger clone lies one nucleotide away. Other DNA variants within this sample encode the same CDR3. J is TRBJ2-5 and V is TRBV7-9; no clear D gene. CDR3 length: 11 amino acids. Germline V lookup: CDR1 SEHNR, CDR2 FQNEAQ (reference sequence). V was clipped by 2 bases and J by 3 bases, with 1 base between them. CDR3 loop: CASSLKETQYF. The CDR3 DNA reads TGTGCCAGCAGCTTAAAAGAGACCCAGTACTTC. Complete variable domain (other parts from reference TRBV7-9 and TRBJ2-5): DTGVSQNPRHKITKRGQNVTFRCDPISEHNRLYWYRQTLGQGPEFLTYFQNEAQLEKSRLLSDRFSAERPKGSFSTLEIQRTEQGDSAMYLCASSLKETQYFGPGTRLLVL.

CDR3 in DNA: TGTGCCAGCAGCTTAAGGCAAGGGACCCTTGAATACACCATATATTTT. It encodes CASSLRQGTLEYTIYF. The chain links TRBV7-9 to TRBJ1-3, with D possibly TRBD1 on 5 matching bases. CDR1 SEHNR and CDR2 FQNEAQ come from the germline V gene (reference sequence). Trimming removed 2 bases from V and 8 bases from J, with 19 bases in between. There are 16 residues in the CDR3.

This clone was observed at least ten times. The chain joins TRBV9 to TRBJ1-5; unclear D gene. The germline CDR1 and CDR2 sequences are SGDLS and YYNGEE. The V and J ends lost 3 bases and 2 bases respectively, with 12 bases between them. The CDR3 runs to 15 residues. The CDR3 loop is CASSATAGGNQPQHF. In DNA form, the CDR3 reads TGTGCCAGCAGCGCGACGGCGGGCGGCAATCAGCCCCAGCATTTT. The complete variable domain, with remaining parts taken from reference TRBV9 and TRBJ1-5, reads DSGVTQTPKHLITATGQRVTLRCSPRSGDLSVYWYQQSLDQGLQFLIQYYNGEERAKGNILERFSAQQFPDLHSELNLSSLELGDSALYFCASSATAGGNQPQHFGDGTRLSIL.

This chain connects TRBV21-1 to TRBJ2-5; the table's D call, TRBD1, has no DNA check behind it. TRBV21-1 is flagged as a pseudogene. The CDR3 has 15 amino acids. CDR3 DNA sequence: TGTGCCAGCAGCAACGGTGGGACAGGGGAAGAGACCCAGTACTTC. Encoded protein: CASSNGGTGEETQYF.

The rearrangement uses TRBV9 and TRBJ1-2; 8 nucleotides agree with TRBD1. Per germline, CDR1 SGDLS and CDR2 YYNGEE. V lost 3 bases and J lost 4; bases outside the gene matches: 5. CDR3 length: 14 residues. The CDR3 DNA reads TGTGCCAGCAGCGCGTCGACAGGGGCCTATGGCTACACCTTC. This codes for CASSASTGAYGYTF.

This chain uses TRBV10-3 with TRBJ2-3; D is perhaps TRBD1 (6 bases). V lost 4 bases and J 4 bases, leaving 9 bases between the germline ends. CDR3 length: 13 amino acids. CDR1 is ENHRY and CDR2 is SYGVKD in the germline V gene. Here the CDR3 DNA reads TGTGCCATCAGTGGACAGGCCCCAGATACGCAGTATTTT. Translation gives CAISGQAPDTQYF.

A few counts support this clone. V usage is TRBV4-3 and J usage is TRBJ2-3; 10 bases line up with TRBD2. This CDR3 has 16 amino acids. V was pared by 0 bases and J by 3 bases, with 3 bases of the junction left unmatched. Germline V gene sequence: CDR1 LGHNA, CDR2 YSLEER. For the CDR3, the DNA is TGCGCCAGCAGCCAAGATTCTAGCGGGGGAACAGATACGCAGTATTTT. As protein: CASSQDSSGGTDTQYF.

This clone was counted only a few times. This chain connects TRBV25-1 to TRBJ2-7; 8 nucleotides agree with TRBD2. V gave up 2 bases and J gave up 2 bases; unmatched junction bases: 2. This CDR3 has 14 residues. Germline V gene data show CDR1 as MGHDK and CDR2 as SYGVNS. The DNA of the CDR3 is TGTGCCAGCAGTGAAGCGGGAGGAACCTACGAGCAGTACTTC. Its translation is CASSEAGGTYEQYF.

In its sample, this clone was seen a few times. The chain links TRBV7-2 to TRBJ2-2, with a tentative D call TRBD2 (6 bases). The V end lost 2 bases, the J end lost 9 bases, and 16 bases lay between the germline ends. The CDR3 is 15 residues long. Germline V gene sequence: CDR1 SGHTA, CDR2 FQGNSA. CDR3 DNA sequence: TGTGCCAGCAGCTTACAGGCGGGAAGGCGGAGGGAGCTGTTTTTT. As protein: CASSLQAGRRRELFF.

The CDR3 region is CASSVGRGNQPQHF. The CDR3 nucleotides read TGTGCCAGCAGCGTAGGCAGAGGCAATCAGCCCCAGCATTTT. The rearrangement joins TRBV9 to TRBJ1-5; D remains unclear. Trimming took off 0 bases at V and 2 bases at J, with 6 bases between the two ends. Germline values: CDR1 SGDLS, CDR2 YYNGEE. The CDR3 runs 14 residues.